This T cell receptor (beta chain) comes out of a study of blood T cell repertoires in COVID-19. Overall study context: Samples taken during acute and convalescent COVID-19 were collected in the United States, Italy and Spain. Sample material is recorded as cDNA or gDNA derived from T cells, B-cell-depleted T cells, or PBMCs.

CDR3 length: 14 amino acids. V shed 1 base, J shed 3 bases, and the junction held 3 bases outside the gene matches. Germline V gene data show CDR1 as SEHNR and CDR2 as FQNEAQ (reference sequence). Per the authors' pipeline: Reference gene primer amplification gave nucleated cell count estimates. Here immunoSEQ multiplex PCR was the method, and the copy in TCRdb shows in-frame clones only, minus some. From that table come the V and J calls and clone size; the DNA was used to work out D and trimming. The repertoire holds fewer than 100,000 clones, with 70% to 90% as singletons. This sequence was found in a man aged 60 to 75 with acute or convalescent COVID-19. The sample consisted of peripheral blood. The V gene is TRBV7-9, the J gene TRBJ2-7; TRBD2 agrees at 7 bases. DNA for the CDR3: TGTGCCAGCAGCTTAGGCGGGGGTAACTACGAGCAGTACTTC. This encodes CASSLGGGNYEQYF.